This T cell receptor (beta chain) originates from a study of blood T cell repertoires in COVID-19. This clone came up a few times. Data came from immunoSEQ multiplex PCR; TCRdb stores just in-frame clones and leaves some out. The repertoire consists of about 130,000 clones, with over 75% occurring once and the leading ten covering approximately 30%. CDR3 size: 18 residues. CDR1 is LNHDA, CDR2 SQIVND, per germline (reference sequence). Trimming took off 3 bases at V and 0 bases at J, with 15 bases between the two ends. The source of this sequence is a woman older than 75 with acute or convalescent COVID-19. Source material: peripheral blood. The V gene is TRBV19, the J gene TRBJ2-6, with a possible D match to TRBD1 (6 bases). The CDR3 spells CASSMDSSPTSGANVLTF. Here the CDR3 DNA reads TGTGCCAGTAGTATGGACAGCTCGCCCACCTCTGGGGCCAACGTCCTGACTTTC. The variable domain in full, with the rest retrieved from reference TRBV19 and TRBJ2-6, is DGGITQSPKYLFRKEGQNVTLSCEQNLNHDAMYWYRQDPGQGLRLIYYSQIVNDFQKGDIAEGYSVSREKKESFPLTVTSAQKNPTAFYLCASSMDSSPTSGANVLTFGAGSRLTVL.